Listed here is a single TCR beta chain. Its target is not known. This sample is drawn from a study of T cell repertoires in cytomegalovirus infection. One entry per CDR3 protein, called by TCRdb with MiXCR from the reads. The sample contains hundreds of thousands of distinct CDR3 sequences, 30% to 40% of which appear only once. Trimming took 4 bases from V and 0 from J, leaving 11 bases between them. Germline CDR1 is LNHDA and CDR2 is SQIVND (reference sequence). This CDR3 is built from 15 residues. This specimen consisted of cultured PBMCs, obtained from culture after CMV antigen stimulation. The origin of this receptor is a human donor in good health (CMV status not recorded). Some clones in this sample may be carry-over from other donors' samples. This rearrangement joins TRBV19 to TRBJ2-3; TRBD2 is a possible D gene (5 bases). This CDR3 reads CASSTWTGSTDTQYF. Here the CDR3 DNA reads TGTGCCAGTAGTACCTGGACGGGAAGCACAGATACGCAGTATTTT.